This T cell receptor beta chain was identified during a study of T cell repertoires in cytomegalovirus infection. The CDR3 consists of 14 residues. V dropped 2 bases and J dropped 5; count of bases not matched to a gene: 5. Germline CDR1 is SGHVS and CDR2 is FNYEAQ. TCRdb analysed the reads with MiXCR anew, one entry per CDR3 protein. Found here are 200,000 to 300,000 distinct CDR3 sequences, roughly 15% of them singletons; the top ten hold around 8.8%. The sequence came from a human donor in good health (CMV status not recorded). Some clones in this sample may be carry-over from other donors' samples. The sample consisted of PBMCs. The chain joins TRBV7-6 to TRBJ1-1; TRBD1 matches 7 bases. CDR3 sequence: CASSLTGAWTEAFF. The CDR3 DNA reads as TGTGCCAGCAGCTTAACAGGGGCGTGGACTGAAGCTTTCTTT.